Listed here is a single T cell receptor beta chain. The antigen is undetermined. Sequence at one end of the junction differs from germline and may be a read error. This record belongs to a study of cytomegalovirus exposure and HLA in healthy donors. Study-wide results and caveats: Association of a missense DCLRE1C variant with TCR beta V- and J-gene trimming was reported in a later analysis.

60 Vbeta and 13 Jbeta primers were used in PCR. The assay was immunoSEQ multiplex PCR, and TCRdb's table has in-frame clones only and misses some. The sample carries roughly 150,000 clones, roughly 82% recorded once. CDR1 SEHNR and CDR2 FQNEAQ come from the germline V gene (reference sequence). There are 12 residues in the CDR3. This TCR was sampled from a woman in her 50s in good health and CMV-seropositive. The chain is built from TRBV7-9 and TRBJ2-1; D not certain. Sequencing was performed on PBMCs. The CDR3 DNA reads TGTTCCAGCAGCTTAGCCGGGAATGAGCAGTTCTTC. This gives the protein CSSSLAGNEQFF.